This TCR beta chain was captured in a study of T cell repertoires in cytomegalovirus infection (dated by TCRdb to about 2019). With respect to the entire study: Alongside well-studied HLA-B-restricted epitopes, the peptide stimulations were aimed at recently identified HLA-C-restricted CMV epitopes, whose presentation resists viral immunomodulation. The HLA type of each donor mattered for the analysis, because public TCR beta signatures pointed to carriage of CMV infection along with the matching HLA type. The investigation overall reported the following: The ex vivo response was dominated by HLA-C-restricted CMV-specific TCR beta clonotypes, which also provided the single most frequent clonotype in two of eight donors. In both this cohort and an independent cohort of 352 donors, the cumulative frequency of public TCR beta family members distinguished carriers of CMV infection plus the relevant HLA type.

Trimming removed 5 bases from V and 2 bases from J, leaving 10 bases between the germline ends. The CDR3 runs 13 amino acids, cysteine and phenylalanine included. Only the CDR3 region is kept as DNA, spanning 39 bases read in frame from base 1. The sequencer was an Illumina HiSeq 1500. TCRdb reanalyzed the raw reads on its own, using fastp at Q25 for trimming and MiXCR for clone calling, and kept in-frame beta chains. Rows with a matching CDR3 protein are joined into one entry that keeps the most common DNA and genes. The sample table records a few hundred thousand distinct CDR3 sequences; just under 40% of these occur just once. Around 48% of the sample is in the top ten clones. The label giving this sample's treatment or condition can be read as: in vitro stimulation with specific CMV peptide epitopes to enrich CMV-specific T cells. The table lists this clonotype with a few counts. This receptor's antigen is unknown. Within one base of it there is no much larger clone, and no base qualities were kept.

The source is a human donor in good health (CMV status not recorded). Some clones in this sample may be carry-over from other donors' samples. The chain employs TRBV12-3 or TRBV12-4 and TRBJ2-7; no D gene can be assigned with confidence. The material was cultured PBMCs, obtained from culture after CMV antigen stimulation. This receptor carries the CDR3 CASSATTAYEQYF. The sequenced DNA is TGTGCCAGCAGTGCGACAACCGCCTACGAGCAGTACTTC.